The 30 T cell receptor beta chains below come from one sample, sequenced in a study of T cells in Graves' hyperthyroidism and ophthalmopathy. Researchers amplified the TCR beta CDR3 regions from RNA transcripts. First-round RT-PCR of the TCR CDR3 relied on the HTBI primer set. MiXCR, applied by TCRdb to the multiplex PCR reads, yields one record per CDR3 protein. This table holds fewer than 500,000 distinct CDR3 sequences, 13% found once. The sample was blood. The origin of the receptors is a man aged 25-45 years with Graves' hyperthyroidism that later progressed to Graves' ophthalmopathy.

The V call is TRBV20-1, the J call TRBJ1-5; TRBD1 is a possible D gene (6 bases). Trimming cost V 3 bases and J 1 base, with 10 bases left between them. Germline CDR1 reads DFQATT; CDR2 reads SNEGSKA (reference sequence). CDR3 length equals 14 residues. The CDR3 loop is CSASRGGSNQPQHF. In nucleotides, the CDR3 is TGCAGTGCTAGTAGAGGGGGGAGCAATCAGCCCCAGCATTTT.

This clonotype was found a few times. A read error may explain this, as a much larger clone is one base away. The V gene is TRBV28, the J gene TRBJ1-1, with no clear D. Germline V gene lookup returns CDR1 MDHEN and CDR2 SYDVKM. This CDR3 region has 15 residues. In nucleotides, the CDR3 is TGTGCCAGCAGTTTAGGGCAGGCGGTTCGAACTGGAGCTTTCTTT. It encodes CASSLGQAVRTGAFF. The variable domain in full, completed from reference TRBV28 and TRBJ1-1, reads DVKVTQSSRYLVKRTGEKVFLECVQDMDHENMFWYRQDPGLGLRLIYFSYDVKMKEKGDIPEGYSVSREKKERFSLILESASTNQTSMYLCASSLGQAVRTGAFFGQGTRLTVV.

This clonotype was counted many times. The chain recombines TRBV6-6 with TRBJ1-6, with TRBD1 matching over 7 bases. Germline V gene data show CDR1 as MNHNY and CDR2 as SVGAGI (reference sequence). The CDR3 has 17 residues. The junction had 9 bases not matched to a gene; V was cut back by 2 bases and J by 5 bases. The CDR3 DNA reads TGTGCCAGCAGTTACCCCCCGACAGGGATCCATAATTCACCCCTCCACTTT. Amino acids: CASSYPPTGIHNSPLHF.

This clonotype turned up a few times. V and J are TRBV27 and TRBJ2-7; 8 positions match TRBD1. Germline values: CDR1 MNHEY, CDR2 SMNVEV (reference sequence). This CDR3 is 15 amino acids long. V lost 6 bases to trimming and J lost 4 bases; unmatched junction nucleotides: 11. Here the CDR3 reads CASREPGTGRYEQYF. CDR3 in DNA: TGTGCCAGCAGGGAACCCGGGACAGGCCGGTACGAGCAGTACTTC.

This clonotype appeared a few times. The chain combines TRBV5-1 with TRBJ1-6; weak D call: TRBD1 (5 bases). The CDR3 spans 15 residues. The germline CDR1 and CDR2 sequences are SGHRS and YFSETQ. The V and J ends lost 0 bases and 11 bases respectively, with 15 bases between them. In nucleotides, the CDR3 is TGCGCCAGCAGCTTGGCTGGGGGGACGAGGGCACCCCTCCACTTT. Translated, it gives CASSLAGGTRAPLHF.

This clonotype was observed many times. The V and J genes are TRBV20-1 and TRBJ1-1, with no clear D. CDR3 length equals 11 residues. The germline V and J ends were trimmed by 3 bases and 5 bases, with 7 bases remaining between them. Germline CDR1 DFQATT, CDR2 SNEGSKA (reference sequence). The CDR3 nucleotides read TGCAGTGCTAGTTTTAGGACTGAAGCTTTCTTT. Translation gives CSASFRTEAFF.

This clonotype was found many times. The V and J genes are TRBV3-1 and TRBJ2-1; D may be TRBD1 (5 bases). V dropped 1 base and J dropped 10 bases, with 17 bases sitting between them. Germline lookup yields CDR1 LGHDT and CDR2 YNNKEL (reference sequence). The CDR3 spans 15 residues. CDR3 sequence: CASSQGQGLGREQFF. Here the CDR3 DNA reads TGTGCCAGCAGCCAAGGGCAGGGCCTTGGCAGAGAGCAGTTCTTC.

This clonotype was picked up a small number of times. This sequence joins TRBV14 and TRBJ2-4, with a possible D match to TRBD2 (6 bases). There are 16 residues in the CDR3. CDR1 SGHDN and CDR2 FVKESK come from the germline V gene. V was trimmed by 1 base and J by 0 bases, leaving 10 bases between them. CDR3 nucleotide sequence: TGTGCCAGCAGCCAAGTCAAGGGACTAGCCAAAAACATTCAGTACTTC. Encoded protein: CASSQVKGLAKNIQYF. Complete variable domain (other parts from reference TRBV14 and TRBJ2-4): EAGVTQFPSHSVIEKGQTVTLRCDPISGHDNLYWYRRVMGKEIKFLLHFVKESKQDESGMPNNRFLAERTGGTYSTLKVQPAELEDSGVYFCASSQVKGLAKNIQYFGAGTRLSVL.

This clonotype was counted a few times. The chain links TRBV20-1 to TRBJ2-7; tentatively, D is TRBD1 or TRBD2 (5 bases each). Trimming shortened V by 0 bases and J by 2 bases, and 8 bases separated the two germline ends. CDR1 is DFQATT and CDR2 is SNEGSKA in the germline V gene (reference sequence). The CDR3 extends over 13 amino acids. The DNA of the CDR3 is TGCAGTGCTAGAGATGGGACGGCCTACGAGCAGTACTTC. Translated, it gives CSARDGTAYEQYF.

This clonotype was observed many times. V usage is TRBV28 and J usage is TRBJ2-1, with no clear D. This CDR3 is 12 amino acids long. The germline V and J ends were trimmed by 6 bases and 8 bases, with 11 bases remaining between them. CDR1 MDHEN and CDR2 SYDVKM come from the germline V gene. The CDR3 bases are TGTGCCAGCAGCCCCGGGTCCGATGAGCAGTTCTTC. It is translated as CASSPGSDEQFF.

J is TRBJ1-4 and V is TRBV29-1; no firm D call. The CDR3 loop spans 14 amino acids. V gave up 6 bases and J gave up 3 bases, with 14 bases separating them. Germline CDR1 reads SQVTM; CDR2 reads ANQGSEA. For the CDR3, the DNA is TGCAGCGTGTCCTTACGTGGTCCTAATGAAAAACTGTTTTTT. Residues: CSVSLRGPNEKLFF. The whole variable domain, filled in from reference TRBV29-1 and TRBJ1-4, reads SAVISQKPSRDICQRGTSLTIQCQVDSQVTMMFWYRQQPGQSLTLIATANQGSEATYESGFVIDKFPISRPNLTFSTLTVSNMSPEDSSIYLCSVSLRGPNEKLFFGSGTQLSVL.

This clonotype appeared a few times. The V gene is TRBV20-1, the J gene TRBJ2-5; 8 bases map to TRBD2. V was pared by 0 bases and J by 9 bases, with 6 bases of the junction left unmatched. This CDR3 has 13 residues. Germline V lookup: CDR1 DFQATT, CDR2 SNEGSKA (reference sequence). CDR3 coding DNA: TGCAGTGCTAGAGATCGGGGACTAGGGGCCCAGTACTTC. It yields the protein CSARDRGLGAQYF.

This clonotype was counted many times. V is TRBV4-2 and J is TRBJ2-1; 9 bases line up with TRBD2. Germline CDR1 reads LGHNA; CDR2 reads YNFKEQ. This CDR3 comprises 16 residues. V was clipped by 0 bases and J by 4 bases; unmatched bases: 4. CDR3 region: CASSQEPSGKYNEQFF. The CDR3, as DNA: TGTGCCAGCAGCCAAGAACCTAGCGGGAAATACAATGAGCAGTTCTTC.

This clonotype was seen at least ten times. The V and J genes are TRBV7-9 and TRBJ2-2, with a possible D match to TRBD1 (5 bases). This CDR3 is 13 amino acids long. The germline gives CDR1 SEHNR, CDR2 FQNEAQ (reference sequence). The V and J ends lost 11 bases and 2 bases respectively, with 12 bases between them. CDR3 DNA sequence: TGTGCCTTAGGGGCAGCCAACACCGGGGAGCTGTTTTTT. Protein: CALGAANTGELFF.

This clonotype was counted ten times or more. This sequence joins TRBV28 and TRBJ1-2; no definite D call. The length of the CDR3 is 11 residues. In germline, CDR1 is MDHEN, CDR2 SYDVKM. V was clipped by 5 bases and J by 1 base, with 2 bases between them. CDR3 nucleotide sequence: TGTGCCAGCAGTCTTAACTATGGCTACACCTTC. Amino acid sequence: CASSLNYGYTF.

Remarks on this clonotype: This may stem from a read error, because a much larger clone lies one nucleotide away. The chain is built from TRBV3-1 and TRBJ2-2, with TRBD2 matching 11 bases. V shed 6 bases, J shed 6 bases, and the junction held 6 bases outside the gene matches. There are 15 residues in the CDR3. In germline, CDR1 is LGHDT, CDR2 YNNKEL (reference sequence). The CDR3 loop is CASRRTSGRAGELFF. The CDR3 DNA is TGTGCCAGCAGAAGGACTAGCGGGCGCGCCGGGGAGCTGTTTTTT. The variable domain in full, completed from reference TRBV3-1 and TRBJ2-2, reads DTAVSQTPKYLVTQMGNDKSIKCEQNLGHDTMYWYKQDSKKFLKIMFSYNNKELIINETVPNRFSPKSPDKAHLNLHINSLELGDSAVYFCASRRTSGRAGELFFGEGSRLTVL.

This chain's CDR3 is CASSTLPGIDSPLHF. The DNA for the CDR3 is TGTGCCAGCAGTACCCTACCCGGGATCGATTCACCCCTCCACTTT. The genes are TRBV27 and TRBJ1-6, with no clear D. In germline, CDR1 is MNHEY, CDR2 SMNVEV (reference sequence). Trimming removed 5 bases from V and 8 bases from J, with 16 bases in between. The length of the CDR3 is 15 residues.

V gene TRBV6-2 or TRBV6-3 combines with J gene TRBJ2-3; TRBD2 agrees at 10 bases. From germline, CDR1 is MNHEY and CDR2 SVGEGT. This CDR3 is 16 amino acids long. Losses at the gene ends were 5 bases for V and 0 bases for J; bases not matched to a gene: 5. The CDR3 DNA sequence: TGTGCCAGCAGTCCAAAGCGGGGGGGAAGCACAGATACGCAGTATTTT. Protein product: CASSPKRGGSTDTQYF.

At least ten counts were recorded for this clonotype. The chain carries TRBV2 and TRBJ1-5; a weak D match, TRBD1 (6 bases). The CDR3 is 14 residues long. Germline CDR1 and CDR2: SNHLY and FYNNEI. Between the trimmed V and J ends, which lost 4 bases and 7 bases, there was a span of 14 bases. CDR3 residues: CASSVTGTRQPQHF. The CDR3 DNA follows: TGTGCCAGCAGTGTAACAGGGACTCGACAGCCCCAGCATTTT.

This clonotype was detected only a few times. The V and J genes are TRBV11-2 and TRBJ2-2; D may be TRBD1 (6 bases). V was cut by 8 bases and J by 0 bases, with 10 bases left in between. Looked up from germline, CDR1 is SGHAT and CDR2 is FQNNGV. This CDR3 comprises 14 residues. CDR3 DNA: TGTGCCAGCCCGCAGGGGTCGAACACCGGGGAGCTGTTTTTT. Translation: CASPQGSNTGELFF.

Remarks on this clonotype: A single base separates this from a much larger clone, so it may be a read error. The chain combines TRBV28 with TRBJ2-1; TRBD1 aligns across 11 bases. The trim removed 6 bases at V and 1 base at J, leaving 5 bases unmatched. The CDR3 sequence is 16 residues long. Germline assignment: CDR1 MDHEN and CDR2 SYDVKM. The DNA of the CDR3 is TGTGCCAGCAGCCCTAGGGACAGGGGGTCCTACAATGAGCAGTTCTTC. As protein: CASSPRDRGSYNEQFF.

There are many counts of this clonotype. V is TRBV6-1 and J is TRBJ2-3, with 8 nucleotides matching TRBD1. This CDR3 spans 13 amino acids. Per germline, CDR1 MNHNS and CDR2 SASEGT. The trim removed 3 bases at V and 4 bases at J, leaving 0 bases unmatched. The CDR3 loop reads CASSEDRADTQYF. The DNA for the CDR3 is TGTGCCAGCAGTGAGGACAGGGCAGATACGCAGTATTTT.

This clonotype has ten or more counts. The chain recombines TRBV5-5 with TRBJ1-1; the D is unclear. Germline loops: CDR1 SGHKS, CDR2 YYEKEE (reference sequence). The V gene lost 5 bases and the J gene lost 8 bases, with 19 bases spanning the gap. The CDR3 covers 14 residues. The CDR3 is CASRHLPGRAEAFF. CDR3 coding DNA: TGTGCCAGCAGACATCTCCCGGGGAGGGCCGAAGCTTTCTTT.

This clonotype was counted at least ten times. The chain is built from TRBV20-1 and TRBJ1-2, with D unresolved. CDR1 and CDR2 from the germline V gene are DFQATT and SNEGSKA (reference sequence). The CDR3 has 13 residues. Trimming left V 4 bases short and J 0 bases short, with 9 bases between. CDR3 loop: CSANPRSNYGYTF. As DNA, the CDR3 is TGCAGTGCTAATCCAAGATCTAACTATGGCTACACCTTC.

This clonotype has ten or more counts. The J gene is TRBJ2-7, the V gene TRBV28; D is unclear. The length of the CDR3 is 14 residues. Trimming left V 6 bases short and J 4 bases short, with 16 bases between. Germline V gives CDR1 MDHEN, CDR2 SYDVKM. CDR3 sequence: CASSPWAESYEQYF. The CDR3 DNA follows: TGTGCCAGCAGCCCCTGGGCAGAGTCTTACGAGCAGTACTTC.

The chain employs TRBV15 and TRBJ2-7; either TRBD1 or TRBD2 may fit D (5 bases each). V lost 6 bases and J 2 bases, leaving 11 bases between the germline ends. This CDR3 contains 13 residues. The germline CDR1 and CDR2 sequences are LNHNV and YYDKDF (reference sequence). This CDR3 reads CATRGTYTYEQYF. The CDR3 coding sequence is TGTGCCACCAGGGGGACCTATACCTACGAGCAGTACTTC. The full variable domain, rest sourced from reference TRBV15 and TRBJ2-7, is DAMVIQNPRYQVTQFGKPVTLSCSQTLNHNVMYWYQQKSSQAPKLLFHYYDKDFNNEADTPDNFQSRRPNTSFCFLDIRSPGLGDTAMYLCATRGTYTYEQYFGPGTRLTVT.

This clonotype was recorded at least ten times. The CDR3 sequence: CASSLDRGKDDGYTF. The CDR3 DNA reads as TGTGCCAGCAGCTTAGACAGGGGAAAAGATGATGGCTACACCTTC. This sequence joins TRBV7-2 and TRBJ1-2; 7 bases match TRBD1. The CDR3 totals 15 residues. J was trimmed by 6 bases and V by 1 base; bases with no gene match: 8. Germline loops: CDR1 SGHTA, CDR2 FQGNSA.

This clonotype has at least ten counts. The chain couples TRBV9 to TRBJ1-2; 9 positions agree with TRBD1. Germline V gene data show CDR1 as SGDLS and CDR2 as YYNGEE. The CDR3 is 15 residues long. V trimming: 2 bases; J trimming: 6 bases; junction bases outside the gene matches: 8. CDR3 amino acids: CASSVQWGTGNGYTF. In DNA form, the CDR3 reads TGTGCCAGCAGCGTCCAATGGGGGACAGGGAATGGCTACACCTTC.

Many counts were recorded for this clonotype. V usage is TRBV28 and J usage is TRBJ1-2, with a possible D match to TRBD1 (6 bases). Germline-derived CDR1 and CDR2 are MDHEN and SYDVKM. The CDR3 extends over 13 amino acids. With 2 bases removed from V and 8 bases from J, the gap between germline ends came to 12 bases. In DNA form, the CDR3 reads TGTGCCAGCAGTTTAAGGGCAGGGGAAGGCTACACCTTC. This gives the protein CASSLRAGEGYTF.

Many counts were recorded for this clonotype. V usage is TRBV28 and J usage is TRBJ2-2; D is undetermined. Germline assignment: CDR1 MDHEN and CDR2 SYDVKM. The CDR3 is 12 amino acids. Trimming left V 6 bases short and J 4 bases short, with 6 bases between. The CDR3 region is CASRPFTGELFF. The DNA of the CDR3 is TGTGCCAGCAGGCCCTTCACCGGGGAGCTGTTTTTT.